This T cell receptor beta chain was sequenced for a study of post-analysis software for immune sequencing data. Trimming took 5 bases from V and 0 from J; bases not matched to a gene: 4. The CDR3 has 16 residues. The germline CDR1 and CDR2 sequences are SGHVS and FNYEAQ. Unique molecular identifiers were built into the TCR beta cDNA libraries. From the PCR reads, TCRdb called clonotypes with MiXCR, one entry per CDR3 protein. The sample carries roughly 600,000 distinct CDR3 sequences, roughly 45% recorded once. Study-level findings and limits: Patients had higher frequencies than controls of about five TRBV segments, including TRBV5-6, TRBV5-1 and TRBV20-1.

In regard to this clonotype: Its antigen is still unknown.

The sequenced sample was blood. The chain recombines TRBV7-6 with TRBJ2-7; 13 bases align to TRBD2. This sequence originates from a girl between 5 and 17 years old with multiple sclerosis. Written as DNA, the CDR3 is TGTGCCAGCAGCGTGGGACTAGCGGGGTTCTCCTACGAGCAGTACTTC. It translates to CASSVGLAGFSYEQYF.